Listed below are T cell receptor beta chains from one sample, sequenced in a study of T cell changes during pregnancy in multiple sclerosis. TCRdb's table, derived via immunoSEQ multiplex PCR, lists solely in-frame clones and lacks some. The sample lists fewer than 90,000 clones, just under 95% occurring once. The sequencing used peripheral blood, collected in the third trimester of pregnancy. These receptor sequences come from a female donor in good health, enrolled as a control in a pregnancy study. Both conserved end residues are part of each CDR3. The order of the fields is D gene, V gene, clone size, J gene, CDR3 protein, CDR3 DNA. A D gene is named only where the DNA matches it firmly. The listing skips clone size in some rows; elsewhere it reads once, few, many or a size class.

d_gene: TRBD1
v_gene: TRBV5-1
abundance: -
j_gene: TRBJ1-1
CDR3aa: CASSAGGTANTEAFF
CDR3nt: TGCGCCAGCAGCGCGGGGGGGACAGCGAACACTGAAGCTTTCTTT

d_gene: -
v_gene: TRBV5-6
abundance: -
j_gene: TRBJ1-1
CDR3aa: CASSFTPRTEAFF
CDR3nt: TGTGCCAGCAGCTTCACCCCGAGGACTGAAGCTTTCTTT

d_gene: TRBD1
v_gene: TRBV5-1
abundance: -
j_gene: TRBJ1-1
CDR3aa: CASSLDRGRTEAFF
CDR3nt: TGCGCCAGCAGCTTGGACAGGGGGCGGACTGAAGCTTTCTTT

d_gene: TRBD1
v_gene: TRBV6-1
abundance: -
j_gene: TRBJ1-1
CDR3aa: CASSRDRDTEAFF
CDR3nt: TGTGCCAGCAGCCGGGACAGAGACACTGAAGCTTTCTTT

d_gene: TRBD1
v_gene: TRBV29-1
abundance: -
j_gene: TRBJ1-2
CDR3aa: CSVKIGTDYGYTF
CDR3nt: TGCAGCGTTAAGATCGGGACAGACTATGGCTACACCTTC

d_gene: TRBD1
v_gene: TRBV5-1
abundance: -
j_gene: TRBJ2-3
CDR3aa: CASSLLGTGYSSTDTQYF
CDR3nt: TGCGCCAGCAGCTTGTTGGGGACAGGGTACTCTAGCACAGATACGCAGTATTTT

d_gene: -
v_gene: TRBV5-1
abundance: once
j_gene: TRBJ2-3
CDR3aa: CASSLDTFLTDTQYF
CDR3nt: TGCGCCAGCAGCTTGGACACCTTCCTCACAGATACGCAGTATTTT

d_gene: -
v_gene: TRBV5-1
abundance: -
j_gene: TRBJ1-3
CDR3aa: CASSASQGSRNTIYF
CDR3nt: TGCGCCAGCAGCGCAAGTCAGGGATCTCGGAACACCATATATTTT

d_gene: -
v_gene: TRBV5-6
abundance: -
j_gene: TRBJ1-2
CDR3aa: CASSAGLRQDYGYTF
CDR3nt: TGTGCCAGCAGCGCGGGACTCCGACAAGACTATGGCTACACCTTC

d_gene: TRBD2
v_gene: TRBV7-9
abundance: -
j_gene: TRBJ2-3
CDR3aa: CASSFQLAGGGDTQYF
CDR3nt: TGTGCCAGCAGCTTTCAACTAGCGGGAGGGGGAGATACGCAGTATTTT

d_gene: -
v_gene: TRBV28
abundance: -
j_gene: TRBJ2-7
CDR3aa: CASSLLAESYEQYF
CDR3nt: TGTGCCAGCAGTTTATTAGCGGAGTCCTACGAGCAGTACTTC

d_gene: TRBD2
v_gene: TRBV5-1
abundance: -
j_gene: TRBJ2-5
CDR3aa: CASSLFRREAGEETQYF
CDR3nt: TGCGCCAGCAGCTTGTTCCGGCGGGAGGCTGGGGAAGAGACCCAGTACTTC

d_gene: -
v_gene: TRBV5-5
abundance: -
j_gene: TRBJ2-7
CDR3aa: CASSFNYEQYF
CDR3nt: TGTGCCAGCAGCTTTAACTACGAGCAGTACTTC

d_gene: -
v_gene: TRBV6-1
abundance: -
j_gene: TRBJ1-5
CDR3aa: CASSGQNSNQPQHF
CDR3nt: TGTGCCAGCAGTGGACAGAATAGCAATCAGCCCCAGCATTTT

d_gene: -
v_gene: TRBV16
abundance: -
j_gene: TRBJ2-3
CDR3aa: CASSQSPRLTGDTQYF
CDR3nt: TGTGCCAGCAGCCAATCTCCGCGACTTACAGGAGATACGCAGTATTTT

d_gene: TRBD1
v_gene: TRBV2
abundance: -
j_gene: TRBJ1-3
CDR3aa: CASSYRGLSLNNTIYF
CDR3nt: TGTGCCAGCAGTTACAGGGGGCTGAGCCTGAATAACACCATATATTTT

d_gene: TRBD1
v_gene: TRBV4-2
abundance: -
j_gene: TRBJ2-5
CDR3aa: CASSQERTGGRETQYF
CDR3nt: TGTGCCAGCAGCCAAGAGAGGACAGGGGGCCGGGAGACCCAGTACTTC

d_gene: -
v_gene: TRBV28
abundance: -
j_gene: TRBJ2-3
CDR3aa: CASSFRQDPTDTQYF
CDR3nt: TGTGCCAGCAGTTTCCGACAGGACCCCACAGATACGCAGTATTTT

d_gene: -
v_gene: TRBV28
abundance: -
j_gene: TRBJ1-2
CDR3aa: CASSSGGLYYGYTF
CDR3nt: TGTGCCAGCAGTTCCGGCGGACTATACTATGGCTACACCTTC

d_gene: -
v_gene: TRBV28
abundance: -
j_gene: TRBJ1-2
CDR3aa: CATWRQTNYGYTF
CDR3nt: TGTGCCACTTGGCGGCAGACTAACTATGGCTACACCTTC

d_gene: TRBD1
v_gene: TRBV23-1
abundance: -
j_gene: TRBJ2-2
CDR3aa: CASSQEDRAGNTGELFF
CDR3nt: TGCGCCAGCAGTCAAGAGGACAGGGCGGGGAACACCGGGGAGCTGTTTTTT

d_gene: TRBD2
v_gene: TRBV2
abundance: -
j_gene: TRBJ2-1
CDR3aa: CASSGLAGGTNEQFF
CDR3nt: TGTGCCAGCAGTGGACTGGCGGGAGGAACCAATGAGCAGTTCTTC

d_gene: -
v_gene: TRBV7-9
abundance: -
j_gene: TRBJ2-1
CDR3aa: CASSLVKEFSYNEQFF
CDR3nt: TGTGCCAGCAGCTTAGTAAAGGAGTTCTCCTACAATGAGCAGTTCTTC

d_gene: TRBD1
v_gene: TRBV28
abundance: -
j_gene: TRBJ1-2
CDR3aa: CASSYPRTGREGYTF
CDR3nt: TGTGCCAGCAGTTACCCCAGGACAGGCCGGGAAGGCTACACCTTC

d_gene: -
v_gene: TRBV28
abundance: once
j_gene: TRBJ2-7
CDR3aa: CASSFPGSSYEQYF
CDR3nt: TGTGCCAGCAGTTTTCCAGGCAGCTCCTACGAGCAGTACTTC

d_gene: -
v_gene: TRBV28
abundance: once
j_gene: TRBJ1-5
CDR3aa: CASSLVSQYQPQHF
CDR3nt: TGTGCCAGCAGTTTGGTCAGTCAGTATCAGCCCCAGCATTTT

d_gene: TRBD1
v_gene: TRBV5-1
abundance: -
j_gene: TRBJ1-1
CDR3aa: CASSTGAFVNIAEAFF
CDR3nt: TGCGCCAGCAGCACAGGGGCGTTCGTAAACATCGCTGAAGCTTTCTTT

d_gene: TRBD1
v_gene: TRBV10-2
abundance: -
j_gene: TRBJ2-7
CDR3aa: CASSFGTDFEQYF
CDR3nt: TGCGCCAGCAGTTTCGGGACAGATTTCGAGCAGTACTTC

d_gene: TRBD1
v_gene: TRBV5-1
abundance: -
j_gene: TRBJ1-1
CDR3aa: CASSLDRGGTEAFF
CDR3nt: TGCGCCAGCAGCCTGGACAGGGGGGGCACTGAAGCTTTCTTT

d_gene: -
v_gene: TRBV7-9
abundance: -
j_gene: TRBJ2-7
CDR3aa: CASSYRDLDSYEQYF
CDR3nt: TGTGCCAGCAGCTACCGGGATCTAGACTCCTACGAGCAGTACTTC

d_gene: TRBD1
v_gene: TRBV6-4
abundance: -
j_gene: TRBJ2-1
CDR3aa: CASSSGTGEYNEQFF
CDR3nt: TGTGCCAGCAGTTCCGGGACAGGGGAGTACAATGAGCAGTTCTTC

d_gene: -
v_gene: TRBV4-1
abundance: -
j_gene: TRBJ2-4
CDR3aa: CASSQDGTSKSIQYF
CDR3nt: TGCGCCAGCAGCCAAGATGGTACTAGCAAGAGCATTCAGTACTTC

d_gene: TRBD2
v_gene: TRBV27
abundance: -
j_gene: TRBJ2-7
CDR3aa: CASSLGLAPPYEQYF
CDR3nt: TGTGCCAGCAGTTTGGGACTAGCGCCTCCCTACGAGCAGTACTTC

d_gene: -
v_gene: TRBV5-4
abundance: -
j_gene: TRBJ2-3
CDR3aa: CASSPLTLADTQYF
CDR3nt: TGTGCCAGCAGCCCACTGACCCTAGCGGATACGCAGTATTTT

d_gene: TRBD1
v_gene: TRBV5-4
abundance: -
j_gene: TRBJ2-1
CDR3aa: CASSLDQGARSYNEQFF
CDR3nt: TGTGCCAGCAGCTTGGATCAGGGGGCGCGGTCGTACAATGAGCAGTTCTTC

d_gene: -
v_gene: TRBV27
abundance: -
j_gene: TRBJ2-7
CDR3aa: CASSATGPYEQYF
CDR3nt: TGTGCCAGCAGTGCTACAGGGCCCTACGAGCAGTACTTC

d_gene: -
v_gene: TRBV19
abundance: once
j_gene: TRBJ1-2
CDR3aa: CASSKTGRMGGYTF
CDR3nt: TGTGCCAGTAGTAAAACAGGTCGGATGGGTGGCTACACCTTC

d_gene: TRBD2
v_gene: TRBV7-2
abundance: -
j_gene: TRBJ2-3
CDR3aa: CASSERGLAGVDTQYF
CDR3nt: TGTGCCAGCAGTGAGCGGGGACTAGCGGGAGTTGATACGCAGTATTTT

d_gene: -
v_gene: TRBV18
abundance: once
j_gene: TRBJ1-3
CDR3aa: CASSLDRSSGNTIYF
CDR3nt: TGTGCCAGCTCACTCGACAGAAGCTCTGGAAACACCATATATTTT

d_gene: TRBD2
v_gene: TRBV5-4
abundance: -
j_gene: TRBJ2-3
CDR3aa: CASSLGGLAGVLYSTDTQYF
CDR3nt: TGTGCCAGCAGCTTGGGGGGACTAGCGGGAGTGCTCTATAGCACAGATACGCAGTATTTT

d_gene: TRBD2
v_gene: TRBV29-1
abundance: -
j_gene: TRBJ2-7
CDR3aa: CSVGGLAGGYEQYF
CDR3nt: TGCAGCGTTGGTGGGCTAGCGGGGGGTTACGAGCAGTACTTC

d_gene: -
v_gene: TRBV5-1
abundance: -
j_gene: TRBJ2-3
CDR3aa: CASSLGRGTDTQYF
CDR3nt: TGCGCCAGCAGCTTGGGTAGGGGTACAGATACGCAGTATTTT

d_gene: TRBD1
v_gene: TRBV29-1
abundance: -
j_gene: TRBJ1-3
CDR3aa: CSVEADRGRGGNTIYF
CDR3nt: TGCAGCGTTGAAGCGGACAGGGGGCGCGGTGGAAACACCATATATTTT

d_gene: -
v_gene: TRBV19
abundance: -
j_gene: TRBJ2-1
CDR3aa: CASSMGSFYNEQFF
CDR3nt: TGTGCCAGTAGTATGGGCTCCTTCTACAATGAGCAGTTCTTC

d_gene: TRBD1
v_gene: TRBV6-5
abundance: -
j_gene: TRBJ2-7
CDR3aa: CASSYYRTGNYEQYF
CDR3nt: TGTGCCAGCAGTTACTACCGGACAGGGAATTACGAGCAGTACTTC

d_gene: TRBD2
v_gene: TRBV6-5
abundance: -
j_gene: TRBJ2-1
CDR3aa: CASTTLIAGDEQFF
CDR3nt: TGTGCCAGCACGACTTTGATAGCGGGAGATGAGCAGTTCTTC

d_gene: -
v_gene: TRBV7-6
abundance: -
j_gene: TRBJ2-1
CDR3aa: CASGPSPLDEQFF
CDR3nt: TGTGCCAGCGGCCCGTCCCCTTTGGATGAGCAGTTCTTC

d_gene: -
v_gene: TRBV2
abundance: -
j_gene: TRBJ2-7
CDR3aa: CASSAGVPSYEQYF
CDR3nt: TGTGCCAGCAGTGCAGGGGTCCCTTCCTACGAGCAGTACTTC

d_gene: TRBD2
v_gene: TRBV7-9
abundance: -
j_gene: TRBJ2-5
CDR3aa: CASSVTRAGGAGVTQYF
CDR3nt: TGTGCCAGCAGCGTAACCCGAGCGGGAGGCGCAGGAGTAACCCAGTACTTC

d_gene: -
v_gene: TRBV7-9
abundance: few
j_gene: TRBJ2-7
CDR3aa: CASSCRDCASYEQYF
CDR3nt: TGTGCCAGCAGCTGCCGGGACTGCGCCTCCTACGAGCAGTACTTC

d_gene: TRBD2
v_gene: TRBV2
abundance: -
j_gene: TRBJ2-1
CDR3aa: CASSGGRALLSEQFF
CDR3nt: TGTGCCAGCAGCGGCGGGAGGGCCCTTCTTAGTGAGCAGTTCTTC

d_gene: TRBD1
v_gene: TRBV9
abundance: -
j_gene: TRBJ2-3
CDR3aa: CASSETGGTDTQYF
CDR3nt: TGTGCCAGCAGCGAAACAGGGGGCACAGATACGCAGTATTTT

d_gene: TRBD1
v_gene: TRBV6-5
abundance: -
j_gene: TRBJ1-4
CDR3aa: CASRYRGGTNEKLFF
CDR3nt: TGTGCCAGCAGATACAGGGGTGGAACTAATGAAAAACTGTTTTTT

d_gene: -
v_gene: TRBV18
abundance: -
j_gene: TRBJ1-2
CDR3aa: CASSPRIGGYGYTF
CDR3nt: TGTGCCAGCTCACCACGGATAGGGGGCTATGGCTACACCTTC

d_gene: TRBD1
v_gene: TRBV5-1
abundance: -
j_gene: TRBJ2-7
CDR3aa: CASSPFSNTGQGYEQYF
CDR3nt: TGCGCCAGCAGCCCATTCTCCAATACGGGACAGGGCTACGAGCAGTACTTC

d_gene: TRBD1
v_gene: TRBV28
abundance: -
j_gene: TRBJ2-7
CDR3aa: CASSPGTGLPYEQYF
CDR3nt: TGTGCCAGCAGTCCCGGGACAGGGTTACCCTACGAGCAGTACTTC

d_gene: TRBD1
v_gene: TRBV4-1
abundance: -
j_gene: TRBJ1-1
CDR3aa: CASSHGQGARNTEAFF
CDR3nt: TGCGCCAGCAGCCACGGACAGGGGGCTAGGAACACTGAAGCTTTCTTT

d_gene: TRBD1
v_gene: TRBV7-9
abundance: -
j_gene: TRBJ2-7
CDR3aa: CASSFGQAYEQYF
CDR3nt: TGTGCCAGCAGCTTCGGACAGGCCTACGAGCAGTACTTC